These T cell receptor beta chains were read from a single sample in a study of CD8 T cells in ankylosing spondylitis. Each CDR3 protein gets one entry after TCRdb re-called the 5' RACE reads with MiXCR. Of roughly 240,000 distinct CDR3 sequences listed, around 8% were seen once; the top ten hold around 4.8%. Source material: blood, either unsorted or a sorted T cell fraction (not recorded which). Receptor source: a female donor with ankylosing spondylitis or in good health (not recorded which). Each CDR3 is given without its conserved first and last residue.

v_call	j_call	cdr3_aa
TRBV12-3/TRBV12-4	TRBJ2-7	ASSSGMEQY
TRBV5-1	TRBJ1-1	ASSKGGPEAF
TRBV28	TRBJ1-5	ASFSGGDGNQPQH
TRBV12-3/TRBV12-4	TRBJ2-5	ASSSSPPMGETQY
TRBV12-3/TRBV12-4	TRBJ2-4	ASSLVSRRTAKNIQY
TRBV7-9	TRBJ1-4	ASSNPGFGEKLF
TRBV5-1	TRBJ2-5	ASSLIQETQY
TRBV7-2	TRBJ2-3	ASSSGLAVDTQY
TRBV5-1	TRBJ2-1	ASSSTVTSGSGNEQF
TRBV27	TRBJ1-2	ASRGGDSNYGYI
TRBV2	TRBJ1-1	ASSVPTGVGTEAF
TRBV20-1	TRBJ2-5	SVGALETQY
TRBV29-1	TRBJ2-1	SVRGTGYNEQF
TRBV6-1	TRBJ2-2	ASSDRQWNTGELF
TRBV6-5	TRBJ1-1	ASIPRARLNTEAF
TRBV5-1	TRBJ2-1	ASSSGLAGLYNEQF
TRBV20-1	TRBJ2-5	SARVPGAKKETQY
TRBV24-1	TRBJ2-3	ATSDPGTGASTDTQY
TRBV11-2	TRBJ1-1	ASSLYFGGGNTEAF
TRBV11-2	TRBJ1-3	ASSLGRGRGNTIY
TRBV7-3	TRBJ2-1	ASSLLAGGLNEQF
TRBV29-1	TRBJ1-3	SATLTSGNTIY
TRBV4-3	TRBJ2-3	ASSQEMEADTQY
TRBV6-2/TRBV6-3	TRBJ1-5	ASGWGGLHQPQH
TRBV9	TRBJ2-3	ASSPPSTGQRADTQY
TRBV20-1	TRBJ1-2	SAAGTGVNYGYT
TRBV4-3	TRBJ2-1	ASSHRNQNEQF
TRBV7-8	TRBJ2-4	ASSLAPSGIAKNIQY
TRBV7-9	TRBJ2-7	ASTAPLEDEQY
TRBV12-3/TRBV12-4	TRBJ2-7	ASRAGDRGYEQY
TRBV7-2	TRBJ1-2	ASSLALDGYT
TRBV28	TRBJ2-4	ASSTGRGDRGNIQY
TRBV29-1	TRBJ2-1	SVDQNYNEQF
TRBV12-3/TRBV12-4	TRBJ1-3	ASSHGRPSSGNTIY
TRBV12-3/TRBV12-4	TRBJ1-5	ASSLTGGNQPQH
TRBV25-1	TRBJ2-7	ASSDWLSYEQY
TRBV7-2	TRBJ1-4	ASSLDGLNEKLF
TRBV6-1	TRBJ1-2	ASSEIWITGDGYT
TRBV11-3	TRBJ2-3	ASSYSVGVTQY
TRBV28	TRBJ1-5	ASNRWVQPQH
TRBV11-2	TRBJ2-1	ASSPGLWRPGDSYNEQF
TRBV10-3	TRBJ2-5	AISEAGLQETQY
TRBV5-1	TRBJ2-1	ASSLEGSGTEQF
TRBV20-1	TRBJ1-1	SARVLGGQAF
TRBV5-1	TRBJ1-2	ASSLGVSNYGYT
TRBV2	TRBJ2-2	ASKGGRTGELF
TRBV5-1	TRBJ2-1	ASSLAGQGSYDEQF
TRBV25-1	TRBJ2-4	ASSAPGQGNIQY
TRBV7-8	TRBJ1-2	ASSSHPTGGGYT
TRBV7-2	TRBJ2-3	ASRTTSGRSDTQY
TRBV4-3	TRBJ1-1	ASSHRTGEMNTEAF
TRBV7-9	TRBJ1-1	ASSFGRREAF
TRBV11-3	TRBJ2-3	ASSLAGGPGGTQY
TRBV5-4	TRBJ2-1	ASSLFAGPGNEQF
TRBV3-1	TRBJ1-2	ASSPYGRGQGAGYT
TRBV25-1	TRBJ1-5	ASRETGIDQPQH
TRBV6-1	TRBJ2-1	ASNPAGRPYNEQF
TRBV29-1	TRBJ1-2	SVEQGYGYT
TRBV7-2	TRBJ1-4	ASSAETGEKLF